This record covers a single T cell receptor beta chain. Sequence at one end of the junction differs from germline and may be a read error. Both iRepertoire HTBI primers and Arm-PCR of CDR3 regions were used to build the TCR beta libraries. TCRdb independently ran MiXCR on the multiplex PCR reads; one entry per CDR3 protein. The sample comprises 410,000 or so distinct CDR3 sequences, 15% of which are singletons, and roughly a sixth rests with the top ten. These data belong to a study of regulatory T cells in long-lasting Graves disease. The time point: newly diagnosed GD, antithyroid drugs for less than 3 months. PBMCs provided the RNA from which the TCR library was made. This CDR3 spans 15 amino acids. Germline CDR1 reads SGHRS; CDR2 reads YFSETQ. This sample also belongs to another study, concerning T cells in Graves' hyperthyroidism and ophthalmopathy. This second study notes: The majority of expanded thyroid clonotypes above 0.001 also appeared in blood.

This TCR was recovered from a woman aged 25 to 39 with Graves disease. The sample in question was peripheral blood mononuclear cells (PBMCs), obtained at new diagnosis, from a patient treated with antithyroid drugs. This chain connects TRBV5-1 to TRBJ2-2; D tentatively reads TRBD1 or TRBD2 (6 bases each). The CDR3 protein is CASSPRPGAGRELFF. For the CDR3, the DNA is TGTGCCAGCAGCCCCCGCCCGGGGGCGGGGAGGGAGCTGTTTTTT.